This T cell receptor beta chain was sequenced for a study of blood T cells in healthy people across ages. Regarding the study as a whole: More naive CD4+ cells and higher diversity marked long-lived donors relative to aged donors.

The germline CDR1 and CDR2 sequences are SQVTM and ANQGSEA. This CDR3 has 13 residues. Isolating PBMCs gave at least 6 million of these cells per sample. As regards this clonotype: Its antigen is unknown.

Combining a sample-barcoded 5' primer with a J-beta primer mix, a second PCR ran for about 7 to 11 cycles. Each CDR3 protein gets one entry after TCRdb re-called the 5' RACE reads with MiXCR. This sample has around 750,000 distinct CDR3 sequences, with 50% to 65% found just once. The sequenced sample was blood. The rearrangement uses TRBV29-1 and TRBJ2-7, with D possibly called TRBD1 or TRBD2 (5 bases each). The J call may be faulty, since TRBJ2-5 better matches the DNA end. The TCR comes from a man older than 75 in good health. CDR3 sequence reads: CSVDKVWGETQYF. The DNA for the CDR3 is TGCAGCGTTGATAAGGTCTGGGGGGAGACCCAGTACTTC.